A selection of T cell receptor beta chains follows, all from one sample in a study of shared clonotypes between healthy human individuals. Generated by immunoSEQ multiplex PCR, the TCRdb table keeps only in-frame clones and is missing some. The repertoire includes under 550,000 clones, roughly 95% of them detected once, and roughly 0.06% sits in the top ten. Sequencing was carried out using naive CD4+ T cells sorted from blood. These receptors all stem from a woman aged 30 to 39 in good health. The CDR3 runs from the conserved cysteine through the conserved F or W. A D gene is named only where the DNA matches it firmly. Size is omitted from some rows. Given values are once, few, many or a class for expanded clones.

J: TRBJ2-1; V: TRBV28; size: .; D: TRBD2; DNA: TGTGCCAGCAGTGATGCGGCGGGGGTTTACAATGAGCAGTTCTTC; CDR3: CASSDAAGVYNEQFF
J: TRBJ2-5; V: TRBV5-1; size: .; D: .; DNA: TGCGCCAGCAGCTTGAATGGGTTGGAGATACAAGAGACCCAGTACTTC; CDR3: CASSLNGLEIQETQYF
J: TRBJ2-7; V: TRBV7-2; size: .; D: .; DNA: TGTGCCAGCAGCCAACAGGGCTCTATCTCCTACGAGCAGTACTTC; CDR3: CASSQQGSISYEQYF
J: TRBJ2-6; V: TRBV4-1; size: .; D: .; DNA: TGCGCCAGCAGCCAGACATCCGCGGGGTTCGGGGCCAACGTCCTGACTTTC; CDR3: CASSQTSAGFGANVLTF
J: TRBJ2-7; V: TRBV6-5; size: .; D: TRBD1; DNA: TGTGCCAGCAGTTACGCCGGGACAGGGATCCACGAGCAGTACTTC; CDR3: CASSYAGTGIHEQYF
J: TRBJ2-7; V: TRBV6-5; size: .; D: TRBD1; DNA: TGTGCCAGCAGTTACTTATACAGGGGGAGCTACGAGCAGTACTTC; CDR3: CASSYLYRGSYEQYF
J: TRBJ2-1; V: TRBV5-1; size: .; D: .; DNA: TGCGCCAGCAGCATCAGGGATTACAATGAGCAGTTCTTC; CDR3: CASSIRDYNEQFF
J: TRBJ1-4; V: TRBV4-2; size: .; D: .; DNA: TGTGCCAGCAGCCAAAAGAGGAGGGGGATGAAAAATGAAAAACTGTTTTTT; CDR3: CASSQKRRGMKNEKLFF
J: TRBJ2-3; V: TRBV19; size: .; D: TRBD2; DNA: TGTGCCAGTAGTATTACCCCGGGACTAGCGGCTAGCACAGATACGCAGTATTTT; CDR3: CASSITPGLAASTDTQYF
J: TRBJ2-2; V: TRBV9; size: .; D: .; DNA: TGTGCCAGCAGCGGGACTACTCACACCGGGGAGCTGTTTTTT; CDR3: CASSGTTHTGELFF
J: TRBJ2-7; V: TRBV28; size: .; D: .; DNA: TGTGCCAGCAGTTTTGCCGGGAGATCCCCCGAGCAGTACTTC; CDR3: CASSFAGRSPEQYF
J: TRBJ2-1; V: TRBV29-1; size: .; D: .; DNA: TGCAGCGTTCGGCGGGGCTACAATGAGCAGTTCTTC; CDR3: CSVRRGYNEQFF
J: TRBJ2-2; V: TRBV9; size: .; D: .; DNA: TGTGCCAGCAGCCTCCAAGGGAGAGGAACCGGGGAGCTGTTTTTT; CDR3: CASSLQGRGTGELFF
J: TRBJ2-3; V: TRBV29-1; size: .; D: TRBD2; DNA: TGCAGCGTTGGGGGAGGATTAGCGGGAGATGGGTCAGATACGCAGTATTTT; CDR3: CSVGGGLAGDGSDTQYF
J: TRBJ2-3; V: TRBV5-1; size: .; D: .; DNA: TGCGCCAGCAGCTTCGGAGGGGCAGATACGCAGTATTTT; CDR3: CASSFGGADTQYF
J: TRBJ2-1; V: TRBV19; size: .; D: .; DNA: TGTGCCAGTAGTCTCCAAACTGATCCTGCCCAGCAGTTCTTC; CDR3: CASSLQTDPAQQFF
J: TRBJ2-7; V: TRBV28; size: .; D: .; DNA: TGTGCCAGCAGCTCGGTAAATTATGGCCTCTACGAGCAGTACTTC; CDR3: CASSSVNYGLYEQYF
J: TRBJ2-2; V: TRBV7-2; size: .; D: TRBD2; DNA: TGTGCCAGCAGCAAAACCGGGACTAGCGGGAGGGCCATCGGGGAGCTGTTTTTT; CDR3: CASSKTGTSGRAIGELFF
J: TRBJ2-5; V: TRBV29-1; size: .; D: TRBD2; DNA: TGCAGCGCCCGCAGGTCTAGCGGGGCACAAGAGACCCAGTACTTC; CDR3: CSARRSSGAQETQYF
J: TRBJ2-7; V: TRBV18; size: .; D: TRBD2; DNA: TGTGCCAGCTCATCTGCTAGCGGGTACGAGCAGTACTTC; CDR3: CASSSASGYEQYF
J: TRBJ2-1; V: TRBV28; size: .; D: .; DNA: TGTGCCAGCAGTCCCACTTGGGGGGGCACAAATGAGCAGTTCTTC; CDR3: CASSPTWGGTNEQFF
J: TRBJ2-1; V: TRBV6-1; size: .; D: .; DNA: TGTGCCAGCAGTGTGAGGGGGACAATCTACAATGAGCAGTTCTTC; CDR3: CASSVRGTIYNEQFF
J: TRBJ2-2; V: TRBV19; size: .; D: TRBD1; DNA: TGTGCCACCCTAGGGGGCGGCGGGGAGCTGTTTTTT; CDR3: CATLGGGGELFF
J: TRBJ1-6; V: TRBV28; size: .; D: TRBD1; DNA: TGTGCCAGCAGCATTGTGGACAGGCTTACTTCACCCCTCCACTTT; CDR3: CASSIVDRLTSPLHF
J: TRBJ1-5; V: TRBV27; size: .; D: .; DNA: TGTGCCAGCCGAAACGTGGCAGCGGGGCAGCCCCAGCATTTT; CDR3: CASRNVAAGQPQHF
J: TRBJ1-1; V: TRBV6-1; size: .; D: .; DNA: TGTGCCAGCAGTGAAGGGTCCGGGACTGAAGCTTTCTTT; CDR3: CASSEGSGTEAFF
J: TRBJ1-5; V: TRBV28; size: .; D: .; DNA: TGTGCCAGCAGTTTGGATGCGGGTGCTAGCAATCAGCCCCAGCATTTT; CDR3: CASSLDAGASNQPQHF
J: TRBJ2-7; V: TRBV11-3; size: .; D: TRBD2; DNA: TGTGCCAGCCTCCGAACGGGACTATCCTACGAGCAGTACTTC; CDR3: CASLRTGLSYEQYF
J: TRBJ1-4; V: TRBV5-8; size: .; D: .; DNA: TGTGCCAGCAGCTTGGACAGTCATAATGAAAAACTGTTTTTT; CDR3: CASSLDSHNEKLFF
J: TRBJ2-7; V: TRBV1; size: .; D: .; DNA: TGCACCAGCAGCCAAGAGTCGCTAGCGGGAGGGGGGACGGTAAAATACGAGCAGTACTTC; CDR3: CTSSQESLAGGGTVKYEQYF
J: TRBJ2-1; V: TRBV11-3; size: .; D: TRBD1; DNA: TGTGCCAGCAGCCCAGGCGGGACAGGGGGAAATGAGCAGTTCTTC; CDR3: CASSPGGTGGNEQFF
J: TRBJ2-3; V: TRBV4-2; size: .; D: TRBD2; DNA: TGTGCCAGCAGCCACCCCGGGACTAGGGGTGCTGATACGCAGTATTTT; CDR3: CASSHPGTRGADTQYF
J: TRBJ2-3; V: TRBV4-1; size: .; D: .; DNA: TGCGCCAGCAGGAGTTCTAGCACAGATACGCAGTATTTT; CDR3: CASRSSSTDTQYF
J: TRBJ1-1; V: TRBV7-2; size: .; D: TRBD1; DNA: TGTGCCAGCAGCACACGACAGGGGAACACTGAAGCTTTCTTT; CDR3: CASSTRQGNTEAFF
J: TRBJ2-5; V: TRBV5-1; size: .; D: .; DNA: TGCGCCAGCAGCCCCCGGGAGCGGAGCATGTACCAAGAGACCCAGTACTTC; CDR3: CASSPRERSMYQETQYF
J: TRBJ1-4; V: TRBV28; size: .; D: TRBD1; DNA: TGTGCCACATCGACAGGGGTGAATGAAAAACTGTTTTTT; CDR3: CATSTGVNEKLFF
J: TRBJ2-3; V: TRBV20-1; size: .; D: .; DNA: TGCAGTGCTAGAGCGAGAAATACGCAGTATTTT; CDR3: CSARARNTQYF
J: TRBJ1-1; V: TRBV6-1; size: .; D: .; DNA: TGTGCCAGCAGTGAACAGGGAGCACTGAACACTGAAGCTTTCTTT; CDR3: CASSEQGALNTEAFF
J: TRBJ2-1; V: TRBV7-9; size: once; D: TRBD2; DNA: TGTGCCAGCAGCCCCCAGGGGACTAGCGGGGAAAGGTACAATGAGCAGTTCTTC; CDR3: CASSPQGTSGERYNEQFF